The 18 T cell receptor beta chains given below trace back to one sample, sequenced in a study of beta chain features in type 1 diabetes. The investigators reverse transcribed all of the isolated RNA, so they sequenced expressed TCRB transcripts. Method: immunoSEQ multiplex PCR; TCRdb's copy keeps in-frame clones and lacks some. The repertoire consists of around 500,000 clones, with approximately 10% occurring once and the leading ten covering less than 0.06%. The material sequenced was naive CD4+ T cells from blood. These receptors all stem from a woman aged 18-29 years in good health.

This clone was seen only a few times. The CDR3 sequence: CASSFAQNTEQYV. The DNA for the CDR3 is TGTGCCAGCAGCTTTGCCCAGAATACCGAGCAGTACGTC. V and J are TRBV7-8 and TRBJ2-7; D unresolved. The ends were cut back, 3 bases at V and 6 bases at J, with 12 bases in the middle. Germline CDR1 reads SGHVS; CDR2 reads FQNEAQ. This CDR3 has 13 residues.

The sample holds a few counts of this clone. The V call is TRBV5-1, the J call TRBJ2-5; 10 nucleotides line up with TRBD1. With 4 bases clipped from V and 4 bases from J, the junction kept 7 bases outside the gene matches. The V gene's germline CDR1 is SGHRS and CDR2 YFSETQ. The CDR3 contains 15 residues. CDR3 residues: CASSPGTGARETQYF. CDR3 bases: TGCGCCAGCAGCCCTGGGACAGGGGCTAGAGAGACCCAGTACTTC.

The CDR3 protein is CASSSTGGGYYGYTF. DNA for the CDR3: TGTGCCAGCAGCTCCACAGGGGGAGGCTACTATGGCTACACCTTC. This rearrangement joins TRBV7-2 to TRBJ1-2; 8 bases match TRBD1. The CDR3 is 15 amino acids. V lost 4 bases, J lost 3 bases, and 7 bases stayed unmatched. Germline CDR1 reads SGHTA; CDR2 reads FQGNSA.

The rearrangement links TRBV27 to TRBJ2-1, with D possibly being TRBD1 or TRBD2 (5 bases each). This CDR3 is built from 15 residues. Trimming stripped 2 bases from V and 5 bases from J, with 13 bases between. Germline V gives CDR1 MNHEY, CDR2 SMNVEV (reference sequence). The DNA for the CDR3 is TGTGCCAGCAGTTTAGAGGGCAGGGCAAACAATGAGCAGTTCTTC. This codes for CASSLEGRANNEQFF.

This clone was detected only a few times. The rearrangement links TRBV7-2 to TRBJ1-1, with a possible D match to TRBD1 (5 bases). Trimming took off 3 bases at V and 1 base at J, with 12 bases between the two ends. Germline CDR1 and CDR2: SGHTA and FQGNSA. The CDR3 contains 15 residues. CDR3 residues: CASSFGQMGNTEAFF. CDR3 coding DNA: TGTGCCAGCAGCTTCGGACAAATGGGGAACACTGAAGCTTTCTTT.

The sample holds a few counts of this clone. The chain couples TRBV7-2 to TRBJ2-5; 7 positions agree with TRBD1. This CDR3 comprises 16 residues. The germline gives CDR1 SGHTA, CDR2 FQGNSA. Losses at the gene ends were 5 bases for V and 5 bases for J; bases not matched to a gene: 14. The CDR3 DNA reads TGTGCCAGCAGCCCGGCCAAGACAGGGCTGGGGGAGACCCAGTACTTC. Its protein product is CASSPAKTGLGETQYF.

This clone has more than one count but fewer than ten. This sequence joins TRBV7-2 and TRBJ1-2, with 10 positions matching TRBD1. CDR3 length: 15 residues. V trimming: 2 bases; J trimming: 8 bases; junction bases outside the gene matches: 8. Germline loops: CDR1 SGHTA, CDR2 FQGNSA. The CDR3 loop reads CASSLTRDRGGGYTF. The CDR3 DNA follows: TGTGCCAGCAGCTTAACCCGGGACAGGGGCGGAGGCTACACCTTC. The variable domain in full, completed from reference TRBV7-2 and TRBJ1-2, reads GAGVSQSPSNKVTEKGKDVELRCDPISGHTALYWYRQSLGQGLEFLIYFQGNSAPDKSGLPSDRFSAERTGGSVSTLTIQRTQQEDSAVYLCASSLTRDRGGGYTFGSGTRLTVV.

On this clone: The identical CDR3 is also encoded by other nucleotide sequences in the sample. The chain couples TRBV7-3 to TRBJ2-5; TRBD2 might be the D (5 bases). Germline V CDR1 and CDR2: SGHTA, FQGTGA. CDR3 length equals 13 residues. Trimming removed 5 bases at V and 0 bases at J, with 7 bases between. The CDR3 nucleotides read TGTGCCAGCAGCCCGCGGGACCAAGAGACCCAGTACTTC. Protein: CASSPRDQETQYF.

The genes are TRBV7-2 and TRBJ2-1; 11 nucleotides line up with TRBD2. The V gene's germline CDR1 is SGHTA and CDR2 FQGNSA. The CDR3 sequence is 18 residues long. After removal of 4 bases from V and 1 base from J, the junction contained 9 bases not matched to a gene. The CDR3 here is CASSSSNSGRGSYNEQFF. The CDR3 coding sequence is TGTGCCAGCAGCTCCTCCAATAGCGGGAGGGGGTCCTACAATGAGCAGTTCTTC.

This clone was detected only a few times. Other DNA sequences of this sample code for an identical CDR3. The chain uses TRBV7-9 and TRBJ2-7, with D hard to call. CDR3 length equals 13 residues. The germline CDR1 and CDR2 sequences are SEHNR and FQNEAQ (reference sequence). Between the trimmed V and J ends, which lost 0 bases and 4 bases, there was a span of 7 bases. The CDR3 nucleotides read TGTGCCAGCAGCTTAGCGGGCGGTTACGAGCAGTACTTC. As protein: CASSLAGGYEQYF.

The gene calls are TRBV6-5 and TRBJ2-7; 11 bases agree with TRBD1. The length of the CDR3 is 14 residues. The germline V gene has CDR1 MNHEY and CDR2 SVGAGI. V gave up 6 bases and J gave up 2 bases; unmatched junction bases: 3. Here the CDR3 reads CASSRDRGTYEQYV. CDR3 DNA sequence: TGTGCCAGCAGCCGGGACAGGGGGACCTACGAGCAGTACGTC.

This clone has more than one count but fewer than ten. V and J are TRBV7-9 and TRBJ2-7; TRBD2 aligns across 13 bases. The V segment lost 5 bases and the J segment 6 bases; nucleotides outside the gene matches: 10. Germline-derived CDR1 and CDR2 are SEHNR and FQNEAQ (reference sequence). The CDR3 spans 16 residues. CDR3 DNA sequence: TGTGCCAGCAGCGGATTCGGACTAGCGGGAGCGATCGAGCAGTACTTC. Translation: CASSGFGLAGAIEQYF.

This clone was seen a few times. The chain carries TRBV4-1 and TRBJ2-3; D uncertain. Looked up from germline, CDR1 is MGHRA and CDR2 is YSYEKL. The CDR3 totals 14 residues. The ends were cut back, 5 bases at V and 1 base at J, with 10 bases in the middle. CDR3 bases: TGCGCCAGCAGCAACAGCATGGGCACAGATACGCAGTATTTT. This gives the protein CASSNSMGTDTQYF.

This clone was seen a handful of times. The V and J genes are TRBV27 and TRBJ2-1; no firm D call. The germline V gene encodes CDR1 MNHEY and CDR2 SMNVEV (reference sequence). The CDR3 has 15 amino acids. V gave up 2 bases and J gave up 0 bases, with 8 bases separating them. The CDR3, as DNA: TGTGCCAGCAGTTTAGGTGGTCACTCCTACAATGAGCAGTTCTTC. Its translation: CASSLGGHSYNEQFF.

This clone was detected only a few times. DNA for the CDR3: TGTGCCAGTAACGGGGCGAACTTTGGGAACAATGAGCAGTTCTTC. The encoded protein is CASNGANFGNNEQFF. The rearrangement links TRBV2 to TRBJ2-1; D is possibly TRBD1 or TRBD2 (5 bases each). The V end lost 9 bases, the J end lost 5 bases, and 20 bases lay between the germline ends. Germline assignment: CDR1 SNHLY and CDR2 FYNNEI. The CDR3 is 15 amino acids.

The CDR3 loop is CASSQRTSNTGELFF. The CDR3 DNA sequence: TGTGCCAGCAGCCAAAGGACTTCGAACACCGGGGAGCTGTTTTTT. The rearrangement uses TRBV11-1 and TRBJ2-2, with D maybe TRBD2 (5 bases). The CDR3 is 15 amino acids. Trimming shortened V by 5 bases and J by 0 bases, and 10 bases separated the two germline ends. Germline values: CDR1 SGHAT, CDR2 FQDESV (reference sequence).

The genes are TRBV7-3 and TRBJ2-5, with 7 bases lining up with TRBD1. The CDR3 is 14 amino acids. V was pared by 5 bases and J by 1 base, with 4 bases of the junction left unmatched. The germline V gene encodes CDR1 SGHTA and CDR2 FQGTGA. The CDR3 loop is CASSARDSQETQYF. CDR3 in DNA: TGTGCCAGCAGCGCAAGGGACAGCCAAGAGACCCAGTACTTC.

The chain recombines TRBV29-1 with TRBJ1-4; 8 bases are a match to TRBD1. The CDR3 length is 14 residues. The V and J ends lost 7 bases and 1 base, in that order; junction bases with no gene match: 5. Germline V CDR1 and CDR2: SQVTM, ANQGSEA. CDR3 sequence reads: CSAGTGRTNEKLFF. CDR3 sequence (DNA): TGCAGCGCCGGGACAGGAAGAACTAATGAAAAACTGTTTTTT.